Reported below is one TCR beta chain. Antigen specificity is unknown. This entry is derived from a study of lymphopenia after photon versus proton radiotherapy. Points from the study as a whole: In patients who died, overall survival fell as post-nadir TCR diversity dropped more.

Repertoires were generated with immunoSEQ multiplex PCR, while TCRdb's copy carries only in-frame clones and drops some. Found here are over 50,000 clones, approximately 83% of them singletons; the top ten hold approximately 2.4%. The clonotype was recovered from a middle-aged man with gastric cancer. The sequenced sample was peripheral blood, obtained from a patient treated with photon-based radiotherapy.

In nucleotides, the CDR3 is TGTGCTAGTGGTTTGGATGGACCGTGGGATGAGCAGTTCTTC. Translating gives CASGLDGPWDEQFF. The chain couples TRBV12-5 to TRBJ2-1; D ambiguous. The V end was cut by 1 base, the J end by 8 bases, with 12 bases between. Germline CDR1 LGHNT, CDR2 FRNRAP. The CDR3 is made up of 14 amino acids.